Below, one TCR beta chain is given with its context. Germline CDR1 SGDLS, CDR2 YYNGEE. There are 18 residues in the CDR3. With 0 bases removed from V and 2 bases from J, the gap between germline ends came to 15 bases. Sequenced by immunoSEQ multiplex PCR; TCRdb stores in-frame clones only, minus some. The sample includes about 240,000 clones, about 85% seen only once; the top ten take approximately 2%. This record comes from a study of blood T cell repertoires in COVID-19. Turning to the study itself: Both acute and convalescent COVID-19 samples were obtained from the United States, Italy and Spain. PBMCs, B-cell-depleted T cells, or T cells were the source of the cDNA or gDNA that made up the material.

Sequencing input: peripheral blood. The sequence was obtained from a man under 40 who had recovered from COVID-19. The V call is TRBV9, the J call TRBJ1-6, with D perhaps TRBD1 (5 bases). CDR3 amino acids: CASSVGEGFDPYNSPLHF. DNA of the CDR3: TGTGCCAGCAGCGTAGGGGAGGGGTTTGATCCCTATAATTCACCCCTCCACTTT.